Listed below are T cell receptor beta chains from one sample, sequenced in a study of cytomegalovirus exposure and HLA in healthy donors. The data were produced by immunoSEQ multiplex PCR, yet TCRdb's version contains in-frame clones alone and is incomplete. Of around 250,000 clones in the sample, 81% were seen once. Sequencing was done on a sample of PBMCs. The receptors come from a woman aged 60 to 75 in good health and CMV-seropositive. Both conserved end residues are part of each CDR3. The order of the fields is clone size, V gene, D gene, J gene, CDR3 protein, CDR3 DNA. A D gene is named only where the DNA matches it firmly. The size field is filled for only some rows; it gives once, few, many or a size class.

abundance: NA; v_gene: TRBV7-2; d_gene: TRBD1; j_gene: TRBJ2-3; CDR3aa: CASRDRGENTQYF; CDR3nt: TGTGCCAGCAGGGACAGGGGGGAGAATACGCAGTATTTT
abundance: NA; v_gene: TRBV6-1; d_gene: TRBD2; j_gene: TRBJ2-7; CDR3aa: CASSEGLAGYEQYF; CDR3nt: TGTGCCAGCAGTGAGGGACTAGCGGGTTACGAGCAGTACTTC
abundance: NA; v_gene: TRBV4-2; d_gene: TRBD2; j_gene: TRBJ2-3; CDR3aa: CASSPVLAGGGDTQYF; CDR3nt: TGTGCCAGCAGCCCCGTTCTAGCGGGAGGTGGAGATACGCAGTATTTT
abundance: NA; v_gene: TRBV7-9; d_gene: TRBD1; j_gene: TRBJ1-1; CDR3aa: CASSLSQGDTEAFF; CDR3nt: TGTGCCAGCAGCTTGTCACAGGGGGACACTGAAGCTTTCTTT
abundance: NA; v_gene: TRBV5-1; d_gene: TRBD2; j_gene: TRBJ2-1; CDR3aa: CASSLTSGSHNEQFF; CDR3nt: TGCGCCAGCAGCTTGACTAGCGGGAGCCACAATGAGCAGTTCTTC
abundance: few; v_gene: TRBV2; d_gene: TRBD2; j_gene: TRBJ2-7; CDR3aa: CARGRGGSYEQYF; CDR3nt: TGTGCCAGAGGGCGGGGGGGATCCTACGAGCAGTACTTC
abundance: few; v_gene: TRBV5-6; d_gene: NA; j_gene: TRBJ2-6; CDR3aa: CASSDTGAGANVLTF; CDR3nt: TGTGCCAGCAGCGACACAGGAGCTGGGGCCAACGTCCTGACTTTC
abundance: NA; v_gene: TRBV2; d_gene: TRBD1; j_gene: TRBJ1-2; CDR3aa: CASSEIQGDGYTF; CDR3nt: TGTGCCAGCAGTGAGATACAGGGGGATGGCTACACCTTC
abundance: few; v_gene: TRBV19; d_gene: TRBD1; j_gene: TRBJ2-1; CDR3aa: CASSIRGQGAYNEQFF; CDR3nt: TGTGCCAGTAGTATTCGGGGACAGGGGGCCTACAATGAGCAGTTCTTC
abundance: NA; v_gene: TRBV7-8; d_gene: NA; j_gene: TRBJ2-7; CDR3aa: CASSPGGVYEQYF; CDR3nt: TGTGCCAGCAGTCCCGGGGGAGTCTACGAGCAGTACTTC
abundance: NA; v_gene: TRBV7-9; d_gene: NA; j_gene: TRBJ1-4; CDR3aa: CSTAGEKLFF; CDR3nt: TGTTCCACCGCCGGGGAAAAACTGTTTTTT
abundance: NA; v_gene: TRBV5-1; d_gene: NA; j_gene: TRBJ2-7; CDR3aa: CASSLLVGAASYEQYF; CDR3nt: TGCGCCAGCAGCTTGTTGGTAGGGGCAGCTTCCTACGAGCAGTACTTC
abundance: NA; v_gene: TRBV23-1; d_gene: TRBD2; j_gene: TRBJ2-1; CDR3aa: CASSASRGSSYNEQFF; CDR3nt: TGCGCCAGCAGTGCCTCGCGGGGGAGCTCCTACAATGAGCAGTTCTTC
abundance: once; v_gene: TRBV7-9; d_gene: NA; j_gene: TRBJ1-2; CDR3aa: CSSSPERNYGYTF; CDR3nt: TGTTCCAGCAGCCCCGAGAGGAACTATGGCTACACCTTC
abundance: NA; v_gene: TRBV18; d_gene: NA; j_gene: TRBJ1-1; CDR3aa: CASSPLHHRVETEAFF; CDR3nt: TGTGCCAGCTCACCTTTACACCACAGGGTCGAAACTGAAGCTTTCTTT